Following are 8 T cell receptor beta chains from one sample sequenced in a study of CD8+ T cells in alopecia areata. Sequencing templates came from extracted RNA that was reverse transcribed into cDNA. Here immunoSEQ multiplex PCR was the method, and the copy in TCRdb shows in-frame clones only, minus some. The sample yields 95,000 to 120,000 clones, 45% to 70% seen once. The specimen was CD8+ T cells sorted from blood. The receptors shown here come from a human donor in good health.

The chain joins TRBV28 to TRBJ2-1, with 9 bases fitting TRBD1. Losses at the gene ends were 5 bases for V and 6 bases for J; bases not matched to a gene: 5. The CDR3 totals 14 residues. CDR1 is MDHEN, CDR2 SYDVKM, per germline. CDR3 residues: CASSLMTGGNEQFF. As DNA, the CDR3 is TGTGCCAGCAGTCTTATGACAGGGGGCAATGAGCAGTTCTTC.

J is TRBJ1-1 and V is TRBV29-1; 7 bases fit TRBD1. The germline CDR1 and CDR2 sequences are SQVTM and ANQGSEA. V gave up 7 bases and J gave up 1 base; unmatched junction bases: 3. This CDR3 is 12 amino acids long. CDR3 bases: TGCAGCGCGGGACAGCCGAACACTGAAGCTTTCTTT. Protein sequence: CSAGQPNTEAFF.

The chain combines TRBV30 with TRBJ2-7; D not resolved. Germline V CDR1 and CDR2: GTSNPN, SVGIG (reference sequence). Deletions cut 0 bases from V and 2 bases from J, with 2 bases between. The CDR3 is made up of 11 amino acids. CDR3 region: CAWSVTYEQYF. CDR3 bases: TGTGCCTGGAGTGTAACCTACGAGCAGTACTTC.

V usage is TRBV27 and J usage is TRBJ2-1; D uncertain. The CDR3 consists of 16 residues. Trimming took off 0 bases at V and 0 bases at J, with 9 bases between the two ends. In germline, CDR1 is MNHEY, CDR2 SMNVEV (reference sequence). The chain's CDR3 is CASSLSVSSSYNEQFF. The CDR3 region has the DNA TGTGCCAGCAGTTTATCCGTCAGTAGCTCCTACAATGAGCAGTTCTTC.

This clone was detected a few times. The chain carries TRBV4-2 and TRBJ2-2, with 7 bases identical to TRBD2. J was trimmed by 4 bases and V by 0 bases; bases with no gene match: 8. The germline CDR1 and CDR2 sequences are LGHNA and YNFKEQ. The CDR3 spans 17 residues. CDR3 region: CASSQEGGTQLTGELFF. Here the CDR3 DNA reads TGTGCCAGCAGCCAAGAGGGGGGGACTCAACTCACCGGGGAGCTGTTTTTT.

The rearrangement links TRBV25-1 to TRBJ1-6, with D possibly being TRBD1 (6 bases). There are 18 residues in the CDR3. Per germline, CDR1 MGHDK and CDR2 SYGVNS. Trimming took off 1 base at V and 7 bases at J, with 20 bases between the two ends. This chain's CDR3 is CASSESPSFDRLNSPLHF. CDR3 nucleotides: TGTGCCAGCAGTGAATCCCCCTCCTTCGACAGGCTGAATTCACCCCTCCACTTT.

V usage is TRBV29-1 and J usage is TRBJ2-7, with a tentative D call TRBD1 (6 bases). From germline, CDR1 is SQVTM and CDR2 ANQGSEA. The V gene lost 5 bases and the J gene lost 0 bases, with 23 bases spanning the gap. The CDR3 runs 17 residues. CDR3 region: CSVWTETAGYPSYEQYF. In DNA form, the CDR3 reads TGCAGCGTTTGGACAGAGACAGCCGGGTATCCCTCCTACGAGCAGTACTTC.

The chain has TRBV9 and TRBJ2-2; no definite D call. Germline CDR1 reads SGDLS; CDR2 reads YYNGEE. Trimming removed 0 bases at V and 4 bases at J, with 4 bases between. The CDR3 runs to 13 residues. CDR3 sequence reads: CASSVAFTGELFF. The CDR3 region has the DNA TGTGCCAGCAGCGTAGCCTTCACCGGGGAGCTGTTTTTT.